These T cell receptor beta chains were read from a single sample in a study of CD8+ T cells in alopecia areata. The data were produced by immunoSEQ multiplex PCR, yet TCRdb's version contains in-frame clones alone and is incomplete. The repertoire holds 8,000 to 10,000 clones, with 65% to 80% as singletons. Sample: skin. The receptor source for this set is a human donor with alopecia areata. The CDR3 runs from the conserved cysteine through the conserved F or W. The D gene is left open where the match is weak. Size values are once, few and many counts, or a class for expanded clones, and some rows have none.

clone_size	v_call	d_call	j_call	cdr3_nt	cdr3_aa
NA	TRBV7-2	NA	TRBJ1-1	TGTGCCAGCAGCATGGACATGAACACTGAAGCTTTCTTT	CASSMDMNTEAFF
few	TRBV6-6	NA	TRBJ2-7	TGTGCCAGCAGTTACTCCCAGTCCGAAAGGGGGTACTTC	CASSYSQSERGYF
NA	TRBV7-2	NA	TRBJ2-7	TGTGCCAGCAGCTTAGGGGCAGTTAGCTCCTACGAGCAGTACTTC	CASSLGAVSSYEQYF
NA	TRBV2	TRBD2	TRBJ2-5	TGTGCCAGCAGTGCTGGCGGGGGGTTTCAAGAGACCCAGTACTTC	CASSAGGGFQETQYF
NA	TRBV7-9	NA	TRBJ2-3	TGTGCCAGCAGTCAGACAGGTTTGAGTTTGAGCACAGATACGCAGTATTTT	CASSQTGLSLSTDTQYF
NA	TRBV7-3	TRBD2	TRBJ2-5	TGTGCCAGCAGCCCCGGAGCGGGATCAGCCCAGTACTTC	CASSPGAGSAQYF
NA	TRBV5-1	TRBD1	TRBJ1-1	TGCGCCAGCAGCTTCGTCACAGGGGGAACTGAAGCTTTCTTT	CASSFVTGGTEAFF
few	TRBV27	NA	TRBJ2-7	TGTGCCAGCAGTTTTACCCCGGCGAGTGAGCAGTACTTC	CASSFTPASEQYF
NA	TRBV29-1	NA	TRBJ1-1	TGCAGCGTCCGACAGGAGACAGGTAGCACTGAAGCTTTCTTT	CSVRQETGSTEAFF
few	TRBV15	NA	TRBJ2-4	TGTGCCACCAGCAGAGAGAGTCCCGTACTACTAGCCAAAAACATTCAGTACTTC	CATSRESPVLLAKNIQYF
NA	TRBV7-2	TRBD2	TRBJ2-5	TGTGCCAGCAGCTTCCGACTAGCGGGAGAAGAGACCCAGTACTTC	CASSFRLAGEETQYF
NA	TRBV28	NA	TRBJ1-2	TGTGCCAGCAGACCCTTGGTTACTCACTATGGCTACACCTTC	CASRPLVTHYGYTF
NA	TRBV14	NA	TRBJ1-1	TGTGCCAGCAGCCAAGATCTACGCGTAGGGGGACTTAGGAACACTGAAGCTTTCTTT	CASSQDLRVGGLRNTEAFF
NA	TRBV2	TRBD1	TRBJ2-1	TGTGCCAGCTACAGGGACAGCGATGAGCAGTTCTTC	CASYRDSDEQFF
NA	TRBV7-9	TRBD1	TRBJ1-3	TGTGCCAGCAAAACCGGGACAGAAGGAAACACCATATATTTT	CASKTGTEGNTIYF
NA	TRBV7-8	NA	TRBJ1-1	TGTGCCACCTACCGACAGCTTAACACTGAAGCTTTCTTT	CATYRQLNTEAFF
NA	TRBV6-5	TRBD2	TRBJ2-5	TGTGCCAGCAGCTCCGGGACTAGCGTTCGAGAGACCCAGTACTTC	CASSSGTSVRETQYF